This T cell receptor beta chain comes out of a study of CD8 T cells in ankylosing spondylitis. CDR1 and CDR2 (germline): SNHLY, FYNNEI. V was shortened by 4 bases and J by 1 base, with 2 bases between the two germline ends. The CDR3 contains 12 residues. Via MiXCR, TCRdb re-called the 5' RACE reads, giving one row per CDR3 protein. The table records 230,000 or so distinct CDR3 sequences, about 24% of them present only once. Points on this clonotype: Its specificity is not known.

Overall study findings and caveats: Blood of patients with ankylosing spondylitis appeared to be characterized by a TCR beta motif of eight or nine highly homologous variants.

Sequenced input: blood, either unsorted or a sorted T cell fraction (not recorded which). The receptor was derived from a male donor with ankylosing spondylitis or in good health (not recorded which). The chain combines TRBV2 with TRBJ1-5; D is ambiguous. CDR3 in amino acids: CASSASNQPQHF. CDR3 sequence (DNA): TGTGCCAGCAGTGCGAGCAATCAGCCCCAGCATTTT.